This TCR beta chain was identified in a study of early T cells in non-severe SARS-CoV-2 infection. The CDR3 consists of 16 residues. V was trimmed by 5 bases and J by 10 bases, leaving 26 bases between them. Germline CDR1 reads MNHEY; CDR2 reads SMNVEV (reference sequence). This clonotype has a count of ten or more. The TCR library protocol was used to attach unique molecular identifiers. These identifiers were attached to individual cDNA molecules. Each CDR3 protein gets one entry after TCRdb re-called the 5' RACE reads with MiXCR. Seen here are about 77,000 distinct CDR3 sequences, approximately 9.1% observed once, and the top ten hold around 4.6%.

This sequence originates from an adult who was a healthcare worker with PCR-confirmed SARS-CoV-2 infection or an uninfected control (not recorded which). The sequencing input was whole blood. This chain links TRBV27 with TRBJ2-5; D may match TRBD1 or TRBD2 (6 bases each). CDR3 sequence: CASSARGGQGYIDQYF. The CDR3 DNA follows: TGTGCCAGCAGTGCACGAGGGGGGCAGGGTTATATCGACCAGTACTTC.